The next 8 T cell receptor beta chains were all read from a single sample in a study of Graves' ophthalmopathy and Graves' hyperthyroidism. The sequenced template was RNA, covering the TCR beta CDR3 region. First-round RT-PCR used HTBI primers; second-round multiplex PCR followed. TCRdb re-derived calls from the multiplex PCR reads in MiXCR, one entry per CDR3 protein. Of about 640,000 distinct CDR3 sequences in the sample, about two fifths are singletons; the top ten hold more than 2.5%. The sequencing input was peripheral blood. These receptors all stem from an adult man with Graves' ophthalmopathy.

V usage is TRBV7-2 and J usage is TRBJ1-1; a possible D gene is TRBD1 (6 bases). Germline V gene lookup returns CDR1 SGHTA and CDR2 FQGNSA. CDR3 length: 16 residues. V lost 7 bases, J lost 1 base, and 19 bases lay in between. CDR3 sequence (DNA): TGTGCCAGCATCGACCAGATGGGGGGCGCGAACACTGAAGCTTTCTTT. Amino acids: CASIDQMGGANTEAFF.

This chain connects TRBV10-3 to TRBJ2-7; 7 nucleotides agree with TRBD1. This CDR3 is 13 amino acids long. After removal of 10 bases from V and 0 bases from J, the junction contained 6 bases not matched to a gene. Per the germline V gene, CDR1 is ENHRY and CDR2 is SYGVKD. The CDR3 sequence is CASLRDSSYEQYF. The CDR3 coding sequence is TGTGCCAGCCTCCGGGACAGCTCCTACGAGCAGTACTTC.

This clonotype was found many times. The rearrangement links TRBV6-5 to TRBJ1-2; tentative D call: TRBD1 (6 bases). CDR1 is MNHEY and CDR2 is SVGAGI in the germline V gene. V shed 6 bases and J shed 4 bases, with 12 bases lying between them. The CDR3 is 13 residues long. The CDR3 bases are TGTGCCAGCAGGGCGGGAGGGGGCTATGGCTACACCTTC. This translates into CASRAGGGYGYTF.

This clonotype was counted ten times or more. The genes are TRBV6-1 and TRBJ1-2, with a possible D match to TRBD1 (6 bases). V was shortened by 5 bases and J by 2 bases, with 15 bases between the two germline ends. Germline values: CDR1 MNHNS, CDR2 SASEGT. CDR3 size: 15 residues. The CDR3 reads CASSSGGLKNYGYTF. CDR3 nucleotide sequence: TGTGCCAGCAGTTCTGGGGGGCTGAAGAACTATGGCTACACCTTC.

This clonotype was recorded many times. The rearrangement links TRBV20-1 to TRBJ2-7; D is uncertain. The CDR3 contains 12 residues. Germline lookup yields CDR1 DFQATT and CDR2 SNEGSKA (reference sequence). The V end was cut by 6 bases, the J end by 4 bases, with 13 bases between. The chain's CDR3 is CSAGHSEYEQYF. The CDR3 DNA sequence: TGCAGTGCCGGCCACTCGGAGTACGAGCAGTACTTC.

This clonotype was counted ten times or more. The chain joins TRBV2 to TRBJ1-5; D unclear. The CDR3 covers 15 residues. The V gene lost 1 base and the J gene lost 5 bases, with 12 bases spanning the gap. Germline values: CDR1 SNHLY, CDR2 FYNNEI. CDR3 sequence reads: CASSEGWVRDQPQHF. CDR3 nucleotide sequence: TGTGCCAGCAGTGAAGGCTGGGTGCGGGATCAGCCCCAGCATTTT.

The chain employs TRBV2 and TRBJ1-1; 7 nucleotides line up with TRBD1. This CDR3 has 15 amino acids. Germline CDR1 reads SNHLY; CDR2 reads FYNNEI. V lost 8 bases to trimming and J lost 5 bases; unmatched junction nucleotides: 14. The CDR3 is CASSRGGPLGTEAFF. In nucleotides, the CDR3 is TGTGCCAGCTCCCGAGGGGGCCCCCTGGGGACTGAAGCTTTCTTT.

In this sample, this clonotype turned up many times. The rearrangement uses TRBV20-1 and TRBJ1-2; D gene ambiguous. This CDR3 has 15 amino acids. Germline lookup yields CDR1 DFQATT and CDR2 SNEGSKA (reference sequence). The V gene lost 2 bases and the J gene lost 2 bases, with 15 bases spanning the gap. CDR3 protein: CSARPSGQANYGYTF. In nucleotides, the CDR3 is TGCAGTGCTAGACCGTCCGGCCAGGCCAACTATGGCTACACCTTC.